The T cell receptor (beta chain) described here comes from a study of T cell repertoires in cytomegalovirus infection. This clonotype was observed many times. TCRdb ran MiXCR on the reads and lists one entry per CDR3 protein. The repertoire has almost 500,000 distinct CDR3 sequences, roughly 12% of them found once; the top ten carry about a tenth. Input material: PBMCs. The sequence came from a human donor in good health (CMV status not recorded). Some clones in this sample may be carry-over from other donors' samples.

The CDR3 DNA sequence: TGTGCCAGCACCAGACGAGCGGGGGGGCTGACAGATACGCAGTATTTT. Translated: CASTRRAGGLTDTQYF. The chain uses TRBV12-3 or TRBV12-4 and TRBJ2-3, with 10 bases aligning to TRBD2. This CDR3 comprises 16 residues. V lost 7 bases and J lost 3; bases outside the gene matches: 10.